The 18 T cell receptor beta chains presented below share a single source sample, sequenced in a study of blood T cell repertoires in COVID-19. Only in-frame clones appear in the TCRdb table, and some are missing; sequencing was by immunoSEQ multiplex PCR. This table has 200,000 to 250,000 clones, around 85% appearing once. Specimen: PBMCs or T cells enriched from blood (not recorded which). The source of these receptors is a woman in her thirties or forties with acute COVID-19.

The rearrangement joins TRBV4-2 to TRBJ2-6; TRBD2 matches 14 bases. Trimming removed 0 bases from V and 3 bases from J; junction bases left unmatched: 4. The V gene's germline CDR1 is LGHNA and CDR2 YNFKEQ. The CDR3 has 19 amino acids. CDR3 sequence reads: CASSQEGLAGAVGANVLTF. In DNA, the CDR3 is TGTGCCAGCAGCCAAGAGGGACTAGCGGGAGCGGTTGGGGCCAACGTCCTGACTTTC.

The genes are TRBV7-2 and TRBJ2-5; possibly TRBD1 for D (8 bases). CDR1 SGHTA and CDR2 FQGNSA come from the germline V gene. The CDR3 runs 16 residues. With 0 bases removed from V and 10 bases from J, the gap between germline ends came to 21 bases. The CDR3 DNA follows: TGTGCCAGCAGCTTAGCCCCGGGGAGGGCCACAGGGGGCCAGTACTTC. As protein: CASSLAPGRATGGQYF. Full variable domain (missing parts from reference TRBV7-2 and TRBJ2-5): GAGVSQSPSNKVTEKGKDVELRCDPISGHTALYWYRQSLGQGLEFLIYFQGNSAPDKSGLPSDRFSAERTGGSVSTLTIQRTQQEDSAVYLCASSLAPGRATGGQYFGPGTRLLVL.

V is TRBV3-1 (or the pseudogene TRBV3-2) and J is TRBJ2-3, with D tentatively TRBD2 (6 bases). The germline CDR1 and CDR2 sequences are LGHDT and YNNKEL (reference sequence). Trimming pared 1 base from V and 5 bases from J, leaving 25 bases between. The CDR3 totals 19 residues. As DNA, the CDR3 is TGTGCCAGCAGCCAAGGTCCACCTTATCGGACTAAAGAGGGAGATACGCAGTATTTT. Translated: CASSQGPPYRTKEGDTQYF.

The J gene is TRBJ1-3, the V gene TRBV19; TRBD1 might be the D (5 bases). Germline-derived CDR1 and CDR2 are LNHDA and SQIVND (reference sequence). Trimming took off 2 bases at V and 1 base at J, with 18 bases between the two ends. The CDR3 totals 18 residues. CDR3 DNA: TGTGCCAGTAGTATAAAGAAGGGGCCAGGTTGGTCTGGAAACACCATATATTTT. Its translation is CASSIKKGPGWSGNTIYF.

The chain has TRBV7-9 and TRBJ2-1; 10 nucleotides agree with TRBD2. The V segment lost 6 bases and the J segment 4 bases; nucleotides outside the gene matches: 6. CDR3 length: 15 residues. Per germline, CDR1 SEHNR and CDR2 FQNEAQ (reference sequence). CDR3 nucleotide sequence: TGTGCCAGCAGTCCACCTAGCGGGAGTTACAATGAGCAGTTCTTC. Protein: CASSPPSGSYNEQFF.

The CDR3 region is CASSQKREGSYEQYF. As DNA, the CDR3 is TGTGCCAGCAGCCAAAAGCGGGAGGGGTCCTACGAGCAGTACTTC. V gene TRBV11-2 combines with J gene TRBJ2-7; 10 nucleotides align to TRBD2. CDR1 is SGHAT and CDR2 is FQNNGV in the germline V gene. The CDR3 is 15 amino acids. V lost 5 bases to trimming and J lost 1 base; unmatched junction nucleotides: 5.

CDR3 DNA: TGTGCCAGTAGTACCGGGACTCCCCAGGTCGAGCAGTACTTC. This encodes CASSTGTPQVEQYF. The chain employs TRBV19 and TRBJ2-7; D may be TRBD2 (6 bases). The CDR3 spans 14 residues. CDR1 is LNHDA, CDR2 SQIVND, per germline (reference sequence). The V end lost 4 bases, the J end lost 6 bases, and 16 bases lay between the germline ends.

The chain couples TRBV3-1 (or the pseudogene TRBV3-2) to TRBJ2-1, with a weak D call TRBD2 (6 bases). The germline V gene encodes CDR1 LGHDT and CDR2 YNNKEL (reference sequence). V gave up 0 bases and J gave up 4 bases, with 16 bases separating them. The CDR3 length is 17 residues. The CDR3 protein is CASSQDQLAGTYNEQFF. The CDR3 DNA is TGTGCCAGCAGCCAAGATCAACTAGCAGGGACTTACAATGAGCAGTTCTTC.

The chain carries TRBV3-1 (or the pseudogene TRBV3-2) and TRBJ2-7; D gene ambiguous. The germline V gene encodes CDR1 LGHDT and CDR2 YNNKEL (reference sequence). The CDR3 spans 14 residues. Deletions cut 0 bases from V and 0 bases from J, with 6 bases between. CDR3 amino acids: CASSQEPSSYEQYF. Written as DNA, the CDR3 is TGTGCCAGCAGCCAAGAACCTAGCTCCTACGAGCAGTACTTC.

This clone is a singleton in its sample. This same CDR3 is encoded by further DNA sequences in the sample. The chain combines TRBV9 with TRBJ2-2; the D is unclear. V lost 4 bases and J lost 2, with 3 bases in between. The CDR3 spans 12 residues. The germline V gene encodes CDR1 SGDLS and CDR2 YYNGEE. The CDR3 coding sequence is TGTGCCAGCAGCCTCAACACCGGGGAGCTGTTTTTT. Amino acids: CASSLNTGELFF. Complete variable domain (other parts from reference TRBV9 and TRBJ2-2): DSGVTQTPKHLITATGQRVTLRCSPRSGDLSVYWYQQSLDQGLQFLIQYYNGEERAKGNILERFSAQQFPDLHSELNLSSLELGDSALYFCASSLNTGELFFGEGSRLTVL.

The CDR3 nucleotides read TGTGCCAGCAGCCAAGTGGGGGCCCTACGGTATTTT. It codes for CASSQVGALRYF. The genes are TRBV3-1 (or the pseudogene TRBV3-2) and TRBJ2-3, with D tentatively TRBD1 (6 bases). The CDR3 sequence is 12 residues long. The V and J ends lost 1 base and 14 bases respectively, with 13 bases between them. In germline, CDR1 is LGHDT, CDR2 YNNKEL (reference sequence).

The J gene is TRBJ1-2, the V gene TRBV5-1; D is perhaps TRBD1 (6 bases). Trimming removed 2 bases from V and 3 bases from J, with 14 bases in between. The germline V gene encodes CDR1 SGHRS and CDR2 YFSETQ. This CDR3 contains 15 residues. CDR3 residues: CASSLTGFPDYGYTF. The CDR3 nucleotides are TGCGCCAGCAGCTTAACAGGGTTTCCGGACTATGGCTACACCTTC.

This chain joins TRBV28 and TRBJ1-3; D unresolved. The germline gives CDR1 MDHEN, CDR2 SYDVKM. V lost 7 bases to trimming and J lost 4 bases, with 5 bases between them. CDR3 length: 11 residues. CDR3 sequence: CASIGGNTIYF. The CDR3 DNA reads TGTGCCAGCATTGGCGGAAACACCATATATTTT.

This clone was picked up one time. The CDR3 spells CASSPGGGGTEAFF. CDR3 DNA sequence: TGCGCCAGCAGCCCCGGGGGAGGTGGCACTGAAGCTTTCTTT. The chain is built from TRBV5-1 and TRBJ1-1, with D perhaps matching TRBD1 (5 bases). This CDR3 is built from 14 residues. V lost 4 bases to trimming and J lost 4 bases, with 14 bases between them. Looked up from germline, CDR1 is SGHRS and CDR2 is YFSETQ.

The CDR3 DNA follows: TGTGCCGCCCGCTGGGGCTGGAACACCGGGGAGCTGTTTTTT. It encodes CAARWGWNTGELFF. The chain links TRBV3-1 (or the pseudogene TRBV3-2) to TRBJ2-2, with D tentatively TRBD1 (5 bases). V was pared by 11 bases and J by 1 base, with 14 bases between. The CDR3 is made up of 14 amino acids. Looked up from germline, CDR1 is LGHDT and CDR2 is YNNKEL (reference sequence).

This CDR3 reads CASSLSPVRGLRTGELFF. Written as DNA, the CDR3 is TGTGCCAGCAGTTTATCCCCCGTCAGGGGGCTTCGCACCGGGGAGCTGTTTTTT. This chain connects TRBV27 to TRBJ2-2; TRBD1 matches 8 bases. This CDR3 contains 18 residues. V gave up 0 bases and J gave up 4 bases; unmatched junction bases: 10. Germline CDR1 MNHEY, CDR2 SMNVEV (reference sequence).

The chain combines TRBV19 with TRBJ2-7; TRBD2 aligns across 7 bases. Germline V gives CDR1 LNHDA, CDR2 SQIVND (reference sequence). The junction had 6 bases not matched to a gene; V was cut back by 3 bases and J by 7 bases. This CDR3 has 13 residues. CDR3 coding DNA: TGTGCCAGTAGTATGGGGGGGAGTTTTGAGCAGTACTTC. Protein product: CASSMGGSFEQYF. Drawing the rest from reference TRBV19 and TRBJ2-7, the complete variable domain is DGGITQSPKYLFRKEGQNVTLSCEQNLNHDAMYWYRQDPGQGLRLIYYSQIVNDFQKGDIAEGYSVSREKKESFPLTVTSAQKNPTAFYLCASSMGGSFEQYFGPGTRLTVT.

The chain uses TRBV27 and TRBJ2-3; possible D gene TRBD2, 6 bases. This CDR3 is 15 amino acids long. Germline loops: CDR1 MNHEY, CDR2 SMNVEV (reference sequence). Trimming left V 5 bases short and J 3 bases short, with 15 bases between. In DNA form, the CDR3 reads TGTGCCAGCAGTCCCCTCGGGAGTGGGACAGATACGCAGTATTTT. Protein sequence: CASSPLGSGTDTQYF.